This TCR beta chain was found in a study of cytomegalovirus exposure and HLA in healthy donors (dated by TCRdb to between 2016 and 2019). For the study in its entirety: An earlier analysis of about 530 of the donors reported 276 Gb of sequence data and roughly 120 million unique TCR beta sequences obtained from 150 million to 200 million T cells. An early release that covered roughly 600 HLA-typed donors contained approximately 290 gigabases of sequencing data and 65 million to 100 million unique TCR sequences. Of the 350 to 450 genotyped donors, over 65% fell in the genetic ancestry cluster associated with self-reported Caucasian donors. The study was designed to test whether signatures of past pathogen exposure could be identified by cataloging public T cell receptors. The T cell repertoires of 670 or so subjects were profiled by immunosequencing and related to cytomegalovirus serostatus. In addition to the first cohort of hundreds of subjects, a separate validation cohort of 120 different subjects was used. To predict cytomegalovirus infection status, the study brought together high-throughput TCR immunosequencing, statistical association of individual TCRs with disease status, and machine learning. To study patterns of TCR occurrence, a later analysis re-analyzed previously published TCR beta repertoires from 666 donors and added high-resolution HLA genotyping. The later analysis used no new phenotypic data to find candidate immune exposures, relying instead on TCR beta sequences and their occurrence across donors. To decide whether each TCR beta V gene segment behaved as functional or pseudogenic, an earlier analysis of over 500 of the donors relied on high-throughput TCR beta sequencing. Donor age, sex, ethnicity and CMV serostatus were collected together with the repertoire data. Genome-wide SNP genotypes for about 65% of the 666 donors were used in a later genetic analysis, which treated that subset as a discovery cohort. Every discovery cohort repertoire had been produced on one sequencing platform. HLA typing included class I and class II loci at four-digit resolution. The number of donors typed differed by locus, with about 620-630 for A, B, C, DRB1 and DQB1, around 560 for DQA1, 606 for DPA1, and some 440 for DPB1. Four or five DR-DQ haplotypes were treated as single units for association and clustering because of strong linkage in the cohort. Among about 400 genotyped donors of the cohort, an average of around 250,000 unique TCR beta nucleotide sequences was sequenced per donor, of which about 18% were non-productive.

This clone occurred once. Its antigen has not been determined. No base qualities exist here, and no much larger clone lies one base off it. What the study reported, not specific to this receptor: Because HLA typing was unavailable for some donors at each locus, only the typed subset was used in association tests. A later analysis found that most CMV-associated TCR beta chains appeared HLA-restricted, with HLA associations seemingly driven largely by CMV exposure. At a false discovery rate of 0.05, a later analysis linked 16,000 or so TCR beta sequences to specific HLA alleles. A later analysis reported that several top co-occurrence clusters appeared linked to parvovirus B19, influenza, CMV and Epstein-Barr virus. A further reported finding was that TCR beta sequences accurately predicted the HLA-A and HLA-B alleles for most subjects in the first cohort. Some IMGT-functional V segments, including TRBV6-2 and TRBV6-3, could not be distinguished by the 87-base-pair reads and were therefore excluded. CMV serostatus was the only immune exposure information available for the cohort. Most TCR sequences were seen in very few donors, while some public TCRs were found in many individuals. The presence/absence analyses assumed that sequencing depth was roughly uniform across donors, and that assumption may not be true. A later genetic analysis associated a missense DCLRE1C variant with V-gene and J-gene trimming of TCR beta chains, and an independent cohort replicated the association. In a later analysis, HLA-associated TCR beta chains showed more clonal expansion and lower generation probabilities than non-associated chains that were equally common. When HLA alleles, especially DR and DQ, strongly co-occurred, attributing TCR associations to individual alleles was difficult. The study listed approximately 150 TCR beta chains as associated with cytomegalovirus. Because counts were too low, roughly 16 rarely observed V segments, including chromosome 9 orphons, were left out of the earlier analysis of a few hundred of the donors. Only TCR beta chains were sequenced in this cohort, and the absence of alpha or paired-chain data limited detectable features. A cluster of highly shared sequence variants was judged likely to represent a technical artifact of the sequencing pipeline. The authors suggested that the approach could potentially be generalized to other disease states and immunological phenotypes. Correlated functional status among segregating V segments might be attributable to linkage disequilibrium, but an unknown experimental factor could not be ruled out. In both the original and validation cohorts, the classifier was reported to diagnose cytomegalovirus status with high specificity and sensitivity. In a later analysis, the rate of TCR association differed among HLA loci, with DRB1 alleles having the most associated TCRs and HLA-C alleles having the fewest. In a later genetic analysis, fewer N-insertions in productive TCRs were reported among donors in an Asian-associated ancestry cluster than the approximately 710-donor mean. In an earlier analysis of about 600 of the donors, most TCR beta V segments appeared in productive rearrangements about 87% or about 30% of the time, broadly matching IMGT annotations. In vitro tests confirmed that a few of the cytomegalovirus-associated TCR beta chains recognize cytomegalovirus antigens.

V is pared back by 2 bases and J by 3 bases, with 16 bases lying between the germline termini. CDR1 and CDR2, looked up from the germline V gene, are MNHEY and SVGAGI. The CDR3 sequence holds 16 residues, the cysteine and phenylalanine included. Only the CDR3 part of the read is kept: 48 bases, read in frame from the first base. The cohort consisted of some 730 healthy bone marrow donors. Cohort members were all nominally healthy when sampled, although unrecorded immune exposures were likely present. The donor tested CMV seronegative and was one of the 352 seronegative cohort members. A peripheral blood sample was provided by each donor, and peripheral blood mononuclear cells were used for TCR beta sequencing. Genomic DNA was extracted from the blood cell samples with the Qiagen DNeasy Blood Extraction Kit. The library was obtained by the immunoSEQ multiplex PCR assay. A mixture of 60 forward primers for TCR Vbeta segments and 13 reverse primers for TCR Jbeta segments was used in the multiplex PCR. Amplification of the CDR3 region of rearranged TCR beta genes was performed with a multiplex PCR assay on genomic DNA. The amplified TCR beta libraries were sequenced on the Illumina HiSeq System as 87-base-pair reads. From the authors' description of their analysis: Across the 700 or so repertoires, a later analysis counted tens of millions of unique TCR beta chains, roughly 11 million of which were shared by at least two donors. Raw reads were error-corrected and collapsed into unique sequences with a nearest-neighbor algorithm that merged closely related sequences to remove PCR and sequencing errors. CDR3 sequences were aligned to IMGT reference sequences to assign V, D and J gene segments. For a sequence to be retained, a match of at least six nucleotides was required to both a V gene segment and a J gene segment. A rearrangement counted as productive if the CDR3 had no stop codons and remained in frame with V and J, and every other rearrangement counted as non-productive. Following IMGT convention, CDR3 was defined as the stretch from the second conserved V-encoded cysteine to the conserved J-encoded phenylalanine. Sequences without an unambiguous match to a single V gene segment were excluded from the earlier analysis of a few hundred of the donors. An earlier analysis of fewer than 750 of the donors classified V segments as functional when productive rearrangements were above 56.7% and as segregating when the standard deviation between donors was above 5%. A statistical classification framework was built for diagnosing cytomegalovirus status from the catalog of TCR beta chain sequences. In a later analysis, TCR nucleotide sequences were compared against IMGT/GENE-DB human TR gene sequences so that V and J genes could be assigned. In a later analysis, CDR3 sequences and most-parsimonious VDJ recombination scenarios were assigned using the TCRdist pipeline. In a later analysis, each TCR beta chain was defined by its CDR3 amino acid sequence together with its V-gene family, and reads lacking a unique V-gene family were excluded. A later analysis removed 592 highly shared, low-generation-probability nucleotide sequences to deal with suspected cross-contamination and a sequencing artifact. In a later analysis, a clonal expansion index was calculated for each public chain from normalized within-repertoire ranks of inferred template counts. Generation probabilities in a later analysis came from a VDJ recombination model fitted to out-of-frame rearrangements, and those results were checked against IGoR. In a later analysis, hypergeometric tests were used to score TCR-TCR, TCR-HLA and TCR-CMV co-occurrence, with a repertoire-size bias correction applied to TCR pairs. To estimate false discovery rates, a later analysis permuted the HLA or CMV assignments 20 times. In a later analysis, co-occurring TCRs were grouped with DBSCAN, and TCRdist sequence similarity was added when clustering was performed within HLA-allele-positive subsets. Repertoires with fewer than 30,000 or more than 120,000 public chains were left out of co-occurrence clustering, as were about five repertoires with anomalous nucleotide sharing. TCRdb mirrors the immuneACCESS table, restricted to in-frame sequences. Some clones are absent from its copies; in checked studies, under half trace to an unresolved V gene, and the reason for the others is unknown. V and J calls and clone size are copied from that table; D and trimming were computed from the DNA. Counted in this sample were just over 150,000 clones; 75% to 90% of them appeared once. Jointly, the top ten make up about 2.1% of the sample.

The receptor comes from a woman between 18 and 30 years old in good health and CMV-seronegative. Sequenced material: PBMCs. The rearranged segments are TRBV6-5 and TRBJ1-1; the D segment could be TRBD1, given 6 matching bases. The CDR3 protein: CASSYRGGRVYTEAFF. The bases are TGTGCCAGCAGTTACCGGGGGGGCCGGGTTTACACTGAAGCTTTCTTT.